This is a list of T cell receptor beta chains from one sample in a study of T cells after yellow fever vaccination. TCRdb independently ran MiXCR on the 5' RACE reads; one entry per CDR3 protein. The table lists 340,000 or so distinct CDR3 sequences, approximately 12% of them singletons, with approximately 3.3% in the top ten. The specimen was CD4+ T cells sorted from PBMCs, collected 15 days after the yellow fever booster vaccination. The receptors here all came from a man aged 18 to 30 who received the YFV17D yellow fever vaccine. Both conserved end residues are trimmed from each CDR3. The size entry is marked missing in some rows and otherwise reads once, few, many or a size class.

v_gene: TRBV5-8; len: 12; abundance: -; CDR3aa: ASSLGQVPEKLF
v_gene: TRBV7-2; len: 14; abundance: many; CDR3aa: ASSFPGRGFNSPLH
v_gene: TRBV7-3; len: 13; abundance: -; CDR3aa: ASSPGLASTDTQY
v_gene: TRBV20-1; len: 9; abundance: few; CDR3aa: STLGGTEAF
v_gene: TRBV5-1; len: 12; abundance: few; CDR3aa: ASRLSGFNYGYT
v_gene: TRBV24-1; len: 13; abundance: -; CDR3aa: ATSTAKGGTDTQY
v_gene: TRBV19; len: 12; abundance: -; CDR3aa: ASRRGTVNQPQH
v_gene: TRBV5-1; len: 12; abundance: many; CDR3aa: ASSLGGGGTEAF
v_gene: TRBV5-1; len: 13; abundance: -; CDR3aa: ASSLWGGRDNEQF
v_gene: TRBV5-8; len: 14; abundance: few; CDR3aa: ASSLPGGGAPGEQY
v_gene: TRBV20-1; len: 10; abundance: -; CDR3aa: SALLALDTQY
v_gene: TRBV7-8; len: 13; abundance: few; CDR3aa: ASSSPGLLHNTQY
v_gene: TRBV7-6; len: 10; abundance: -; CDR3aa: ASSSSSIEQF
v_gene: TRBV4-3; len: 15; abundance: -; CDR3aa: ASSQARAQTGHNEQF
v_gene: TRBV19; len: 13; abundance: once; CDR3aa: ASSIMGRPDTEAF
v_gene: TRBV12-3/TRBV12-4; len: 11; abundance: few; CDR3aa: ASSSWSNQPQH